This note documents a single T cell receptor beta chain sequence. Authors' processing steps: From reference gene primer amplification, estimates of nucleated cell counts were derived. Some clones are missing from TCRdb's copy, which holds only in-frame ones; the method was immunoSEQ multiplex PCR. D and trimming were read from the DNA, whereas the V and J calls and clone size are those reported in that table. Here the sample spans about 300,000 clones, 85% to 90% being singletons. The entry originates in a study of blood T cell repertoires in COVID-19. In the study overall: COVID-19 samples, acute and convalescent, were from the United States, Italy and Spain.

The cohort comprised adults aged roughly 18 to 100 years residing in about two dozen US areas. Cohort allocation depended upon clinical history that participants reported. J lost 6 bases, V lost 2 bases, and 3 bases had no gene match. The CDR3 covers 14 residues. Germline lookup yields CDR1 MNHEY and CDR2 SMNVEV (reference sequence). V is TRBV27 and J is TRBJ2-2; 7 bases map to TRBD2. The receptor was derived from a man under 40 who had recovered from COVID-19. Sequencing used PBMCs or T cells enriched from blood (not recorded which). The CDR3 spells CASSLGGRAGELFF. The CDR3 bases are TGTGCCAGCAGTTTAGGGGGGAGGGCCGGGGAGCTGTTTTTT.